This entry lists 8 T cell receptor beta chains sequenced from one sample in a study of blood T cell repertoires in COVID-19. Only in-frame clones appear in the TCRdb table, and some are missing; sequencing was by immunoSEQ multiplex PCR. The sample lists 95,000 to 100,000 clones; about 92% were seen once. The sequenced sample was peripheral blood. The receptors come from a man in his forties or fifties with active COVID-19.

The V gene is TRBV4-1, the J gene TRBJ2-3; 7 nucleotides agree with TRBD1. The CDR3 is 16 residues long. The germline V gene encodes CDR1 MGHRA and CDR2 YSYEKL. V lost 4 bases to trimming and J lost 1 base; unmatched junction nucleotides: 8. CDR3 residues: CASSLPGTARTDTQYF. Written as DNA, the CDR3 is TGCGCCAGCAGCCTACCGGGGACAGCCCGCACAGATACGCAGTATTTT.

The V and J genes are TRBV15 and TRBJ2-7; 8 nucleotides agree with TRBD1. The CDR3 runs to 13 residues. Germline V gene lookup returns CDR1 LNHNV and CDR2 YYDKDF (reference sequence). V shed 9 bases and J 4 bases; nucleotides not matched to a gene: 8. The DNA of the CDR3 is TGTGCCACTCCCGGGACAGGTCGATACGAGCAGTACTTC. This codes for CATPGTGRYEQYF.

The chain combines TRBV19 with TRBJ2-1, with D possibly TRBD2 on 7 matching bases. The germline gives CDR1 LNHDA, CDR2 SQIVND (reference sequence). This CDR3 contains 17 residues. V was trimmed by 6 bases and J by 5 bases, leaving 23 bases between them. Here the CDR3 reads CASRGASGTWGHNEQFF. The CDR3 bases are TGTGCCAGTAGGGGGGCTAGCGGAACCTGGGGCCACAATGAGCAGTTCTTC. Drawing the rest from reference TRBV19 and TRBJ2-1, the complete variable domain is DGGITQSPKYLFRKEGQNVTLSCEQNLNHDAMYWYRQDPGQGLRLIYYSQIVNDFQKGDIAEGYSVSREKKESFPLTVTSAQKNPTAFYLCASRGASGTWGHNEQFFGPGTRLTVL.

The gene calls are TRBV5-4 and TRBJ2-1, with 11 positions matching TRBD2. Germline V gene lookup returns CDR1 SGHNT and CDR2 YYREEE (reference sequence). This CDR3 region has 19 residues. Trimming cost V 0 bases and J 0 bases; bases outside gene matches: 8. CDR3 residues: CASSLAVGTSGTSYNEQFF. The CDR3 coding sequence is TGTGCCAGCAGCTTGGCGGTGGGGACTAGCGGCACCTCCTACAATGAGCAGTTCTTC.

This chain connects TRBV10-3 to TRBJ2-7; 7 bases are a match to TRBD1. CDR1 is ENHRY and CDR2 is SYGVKD in the germline V gene. V dropped 3 bases and J dropped 2; count of bases not matched to a gene: 7. The length of the CDR3 is 15 residues. This CDR3 reads CAISEVTGATYEQYF. DNA of the CDR3: TGTGCCATCAGTGAAGTTACAGGGGCGACCTACGAGCAGTACTTC.

This clone came up once. The chain is built from TRBV2 and TRBJ1-3; TRBD1 is a possible D gene (6 bases). V was trimmed by 6 bases and J by 3 bases, leaving 12 bases between them. CDR3 length equals 14 residues. Germline CDR1 and CDR2: SNHLY and FYNNEI. Here the CDR3 reads CASSDTTGGNTIYF. CDR3 nucleotides: TGTGCCAGCAGCGACACGACAGGTGGAAACACCATATATTTT.

This chain joins TRBV7-2 and TRBJ2-3; 7 nucleotides line up with TRBD1. CDR3 length equals 14 residues. The V gene end was trimmed by 5 bases and the J gene end by 2 bases; junction bases not matched to a gene: 4. Germline CDR1 SGHTA, CDR2 FQGNSA. The chain's CDR3 is CASSLDRATDTQYF. The CDR3 DNA follows: TGTGCCAGCAGCCTCGACAGGGCCACAGATACGCAGTATTTT.

The rearrangement joins TRBV19 to TRBJ2-5; maybe TRBD2 (5 bases). This CDR3 comprises 10 residues. Germline lookup yields CDR1 LNHDA and CDR2 SQIVND (reference sequence). In DNA, the CDR3 is TGTGATACGGGGTGGGAGACCCAGTACTTC. It yields the protein CDTGWETQYF.